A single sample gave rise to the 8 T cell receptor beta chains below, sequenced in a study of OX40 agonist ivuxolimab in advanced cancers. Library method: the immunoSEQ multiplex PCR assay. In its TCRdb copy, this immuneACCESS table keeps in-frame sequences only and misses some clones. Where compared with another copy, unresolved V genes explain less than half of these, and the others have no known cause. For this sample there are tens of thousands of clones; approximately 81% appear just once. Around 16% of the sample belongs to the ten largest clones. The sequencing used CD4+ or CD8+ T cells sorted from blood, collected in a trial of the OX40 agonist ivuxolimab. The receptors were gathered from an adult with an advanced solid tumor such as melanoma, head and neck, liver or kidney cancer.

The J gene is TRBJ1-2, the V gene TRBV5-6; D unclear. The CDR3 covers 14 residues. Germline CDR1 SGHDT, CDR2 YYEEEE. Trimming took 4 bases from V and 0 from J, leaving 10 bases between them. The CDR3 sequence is CASSRWTSNYGYTF. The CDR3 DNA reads TGTGCCAGCAGCAGATGGACCTCTAACTATGGCTACACCTTC.

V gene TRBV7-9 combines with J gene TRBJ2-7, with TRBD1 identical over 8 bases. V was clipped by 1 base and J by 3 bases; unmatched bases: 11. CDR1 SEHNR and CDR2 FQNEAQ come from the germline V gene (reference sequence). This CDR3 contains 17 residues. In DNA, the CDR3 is TGTGCCAGCAGCTTAGAGGGGACAGGCGTCCTCCTCTACGAGCAGTACTTC. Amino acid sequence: CASSLEGTGVLLYEQYF.

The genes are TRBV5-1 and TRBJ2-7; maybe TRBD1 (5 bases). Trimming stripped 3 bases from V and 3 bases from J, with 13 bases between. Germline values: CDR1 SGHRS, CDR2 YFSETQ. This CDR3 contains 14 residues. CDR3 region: CASSSDQGYYEQYF. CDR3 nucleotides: TGCGCCAGCAGCTCGGACCAGGGATACTACGAGCAGTACTTC.

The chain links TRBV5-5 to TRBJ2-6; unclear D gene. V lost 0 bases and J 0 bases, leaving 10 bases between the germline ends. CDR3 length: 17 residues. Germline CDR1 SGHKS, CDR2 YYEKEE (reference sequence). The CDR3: CASSLDLGGSGANVLTF. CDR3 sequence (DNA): TGTGCCAGCAGCTTGGACTTGGGCGGCTCTGGGGCCAACGTCCTGACTTTC.

CDR3 nucleotides: TGTGCCAGCAGCTTGCCAGCCCAAGAGACCCAGTACTTC. It codes for CASSLPAQETQYF. The chain couples TRBV5-6 to TRBJ2-5, with no clear D. Trimming pared 1 base from V and 1 base from J, leaving 5 bases between. The CDR3 is 13 residues long. Germline V lookup: CDR1 SGHDT, CDR2 YYEEEE.

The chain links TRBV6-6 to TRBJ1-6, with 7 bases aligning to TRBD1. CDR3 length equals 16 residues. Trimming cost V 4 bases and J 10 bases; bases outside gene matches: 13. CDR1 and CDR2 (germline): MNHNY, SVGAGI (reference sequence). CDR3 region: CASSSKAGQIHSPLHF. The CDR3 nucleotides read TGTGCCAGCAGTTCTAAGGCGGGACAGATTCACTCACCCCTCCACTTT.

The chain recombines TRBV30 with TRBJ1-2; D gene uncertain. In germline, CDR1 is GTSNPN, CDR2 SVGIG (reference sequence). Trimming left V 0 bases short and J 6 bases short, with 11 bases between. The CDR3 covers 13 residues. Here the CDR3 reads CAWSVYGLDGYTF. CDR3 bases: TGTGCCTGGAGTGTATATGGGTTGGATGGCTACACCTTC.

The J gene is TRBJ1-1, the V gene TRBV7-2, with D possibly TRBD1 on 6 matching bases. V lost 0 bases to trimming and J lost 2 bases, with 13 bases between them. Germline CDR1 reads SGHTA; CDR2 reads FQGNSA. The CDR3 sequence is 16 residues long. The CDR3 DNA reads TGTGCCAGCAGCTTAGCGGCTACAGGGAGTAACACTGAAGCTTTCTTT. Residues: CASSLAATGSNTEAFF.